Presented here are 8 T cell receptor beta chains from one specimen sequenced in a study of shared T cell receptors in the human thymus (TCRdb year 2021). The receptor library was made with the immunoSEQ multiplex PCR assay. TCRdb mirrors the immuneACCESS table, restricted to in-frame sequences. Some clones are absent from its copies; in checked studies, under half trace to an unresolved V gene, and the reason for the others is unknown. Within this sample are over 450,000 clones, with 75% to 85% of them counted one time only. The top ten clonotypes cover about 0.014% of the sample. These data were also filed under a second study, of human thymus T cells.

Sequencing used thymocytes. These receptors originate from a boy younger than two with a congenital heart defect. Donor details come from another sample of the same person, matched by shared clones.

The chain couples TRBV27 to TRBJ2-3; 11 bases map to TRBD2. Germline assignment: CDR1 MNHEY and CDR2 SMNVEV (reference sequence). Trimming at V came to 5 bases and at J to 3 bases, leaving 7 bases not matched to a gene. The CDR3 sequence is 16 residues long. The CDR3 nucleotides read TGTGCCAGCAGTCCCAGGACTAGCGGGTTGACAGATACGCAGTATTTT. Amino acid sequence: CASSPRTSGLTDTQYF.

J is TRBJ2-5 and V is TRBV4-2, with a possible D match to TRBD2 (6 bases). V lost 0 bases and J 5 bases, leaving 10 bases between the germline ends. This CDR3 contains 14 residues. CDR1 is LGHNA, CDR2 YNFKEQ, per germline. The DNA for the CDR3 is TGTGCCAGCAGCCAAGATCTTGGGGGGGAGACCCAGTACTTC. Encoded protein: CASSQDLGGETQYF.

The rearrangement uses TRBV23-1 and TRBJ2-7; D is uncertain. TRBV23-1 is placed among ORFs of uncertain function. V lost 1 base and J lost 6, with 16 bases in between. The CDR3 is made up of 15 amino acids. The CDR3 here is CASSQYPYHLGEQYF. The CDR3 DNA reads TGCGCCAGCAGTCAATACCCCTACCATCTAGGCGAGCAGTACTTC.

V is TRBV27 and J is TRBJ2-3, with a possible D match to TRBD2 (6 bases). The V end lost 10 bases, the J end lost 3 bases, and 20 bases lay between the germline ends. Germline V gene lookup returns CDR1 MNHEY and CDR2 SMNVEV (reference sequence). The CDR3 runs 15 residues. The CDR3 sequence: CATRLLALGTDTQYF. The CDR3 DNA is TGTGCCACTAGATTACTAGCCTTGGGAACAGATACGCAGTATTTT.

The CDR3 sequence: CAIEDREPYEQYF. DNA for the CDR3: TGTGCCATCGAGGACAGGGAGCCCTACGAGCAGTACTTC. The V gene is TRBV6-1, the J gene TRBJ2-7, with 8 nucleotides matching TRBD1. Germline loops: CDR1 MNHNS, CDR2 SASEGT. J was trimmed by 2 bases and V by 10 bases; bases with no gene match: 7. This CDR3 contains 13 residues.

The table lists this clone with a few counts. This chain connects TRBV15 to TRBJ2-3, with 9 bases matching TRBD2. The CDR3 is made up of 15 amino acids. V was pared by 3 bases and J by 3 bases, with 4 bases of the junction left unmatched. Germline V gene sequence: CDR1 LNHNV, CDR2 YYDKDF (reference sequence). Here the CDR3 reads CATSSNSGSTDTQYF. For the CDR3, the DNA is TGTGCCACCAGCAGTAATAGCGGGAGTACAGATACGCAGTATTTT.

The J gene is TRBJ2-7, the V gene TRBV7-9; 8 bases are a match to TRBD2. Trimming at V came to 5 bases and at J to 7 bases, leaving 16 bases not matched to a gene. This CDR3 has 16 amino acids. Germline V gives CDR1 SEHNR, CDR2 FQNEAQ (reference sequence). CDR3 sequence reads: CASSPIAGPYFGEQYF. Here the CDR3 DNA reads TGTGCCAGCAGCCCCATAGCGGGACCCTACTTTGGGGAGCAGTACTTC. The full variable domain, with the rest looked up from reference TRBV7-9 and TRBJ2-7, is DTGVSQNPRHKITKRGQNVTFRCDPISEHNRLYWYRQTLGQGPEFLTYFQNEAQLEKSRLLSDRFSAERPKGSFSTLEIQRTEQGDSAMYLCASSPIAGPYFGEQYFGPGTRLTVT.

This chain's CDR3 is CASGVRDSAWGEQYF. The DNA of the CDR3 is TGTGCCAGCGGCGTGAGGGACAGTGCTTGGGGGGAGCAGTACTTC. The chain has TRBV25-1 and TRBJ2-7; the match to TRBD1 covers 7 bases. Trimming took 8 bases from V and 7 from J; bases not matched to a gene: 17. The germline gives CDR1 MGHDK, CDR2 SYGVNS. The length of the CDR3 is 15 residues.